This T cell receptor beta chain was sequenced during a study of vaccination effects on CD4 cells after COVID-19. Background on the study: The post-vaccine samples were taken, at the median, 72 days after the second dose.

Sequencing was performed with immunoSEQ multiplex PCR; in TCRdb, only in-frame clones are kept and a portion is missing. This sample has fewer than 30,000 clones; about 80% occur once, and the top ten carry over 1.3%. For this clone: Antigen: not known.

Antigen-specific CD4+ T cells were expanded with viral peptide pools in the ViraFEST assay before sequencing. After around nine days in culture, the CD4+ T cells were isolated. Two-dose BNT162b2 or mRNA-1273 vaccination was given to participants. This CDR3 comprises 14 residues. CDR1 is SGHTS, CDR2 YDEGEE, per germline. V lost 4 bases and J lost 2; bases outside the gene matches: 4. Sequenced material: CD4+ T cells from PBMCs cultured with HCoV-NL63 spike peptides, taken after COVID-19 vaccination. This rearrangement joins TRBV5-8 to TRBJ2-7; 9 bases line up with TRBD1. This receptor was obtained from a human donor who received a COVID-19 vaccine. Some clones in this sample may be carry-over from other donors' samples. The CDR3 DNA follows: TGTGCCAGCAGCCGACAGGGGGGGGCCTACGAGCAGTACGTC. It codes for CASSRQGGAYEQYV.